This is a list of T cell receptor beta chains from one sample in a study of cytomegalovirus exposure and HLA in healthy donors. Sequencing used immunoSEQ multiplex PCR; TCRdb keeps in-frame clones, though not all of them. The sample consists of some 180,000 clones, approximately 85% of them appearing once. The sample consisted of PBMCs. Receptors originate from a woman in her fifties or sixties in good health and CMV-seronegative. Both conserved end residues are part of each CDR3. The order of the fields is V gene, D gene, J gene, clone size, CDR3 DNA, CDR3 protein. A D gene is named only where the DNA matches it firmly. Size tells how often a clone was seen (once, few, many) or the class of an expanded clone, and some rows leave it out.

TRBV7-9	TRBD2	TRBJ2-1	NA	TGTGCCAGCGGCGGTCGGGAGGGTAGCAATGAGCAGTTCTTC	CASGGREGSNEQFF
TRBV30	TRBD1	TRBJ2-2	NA	TGTGCCTGGGTGGACAGGGGGCCGGCCGGGGAGCTGTTTTTT	CAWVDRGPAGELFF
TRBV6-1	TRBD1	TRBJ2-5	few	TGTGCCAGCAGCTCCGGGACAGGGGGAGAGACCCAGTACTTC	CASSSGTGGETQYF
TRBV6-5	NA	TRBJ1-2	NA	TGTGCCAGCAATGCAGGGGTGGGCTATGGCTACACCTTC	CASNAGVGYGYTF
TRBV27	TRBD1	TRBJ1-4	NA	TGTGCCAGCTGCGGCCTCACAGGGGGCGCGTTTGAAAAACTGTTTTTT	CASCGLTGGAFEKLFF
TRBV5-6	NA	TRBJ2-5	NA	TGTGCCAGCAGCAGTGGACAGAGGGCAGGGACCCAGTACTTC	CASSSGQRAGTQYF
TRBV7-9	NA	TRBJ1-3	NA	TGTGCCAGCAGCTTTCCCCGGACAACTGGAAACACCATATATTTT	CASSFPRTTGNTIYF
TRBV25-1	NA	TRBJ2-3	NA	TGTGCCAGCAGCCTCCCGGGCACAGATACGCAGTATTTT	CASSLPGTDTQYF
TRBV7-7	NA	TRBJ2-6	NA	TGTGCCAGCAGCTCAATTCAGGGGTCCACCTCTGGGGCCAACGTCCTGACTTTC	CASSSIQGSTSGANVLTF
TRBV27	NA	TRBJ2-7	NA	TGTGCCAGCAGTTTCGGTGCGGTGAGCTCCTACGAGCAGTACTTC	CASSFGAVSSYEQYF
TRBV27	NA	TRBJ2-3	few	TGTGCCAGCAGTTTCCGCGGCACAGATACGCAGTATTTT	CASSFRGTDTQYF
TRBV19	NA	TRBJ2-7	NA	TGTGCCAGTAGTCGCCGACAGGACGGTGGGACGGGGGAGCAGTACTTC	CASSRRQDGGTGEQYF
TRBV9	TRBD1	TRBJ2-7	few	TGTGCCAGCAGCCCTCGGACAGGGGGCAAGAGGTACGAGCAGTACTTC	CASSPRTGGKRYEQYF
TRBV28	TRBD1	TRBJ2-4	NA	TGTGCCAGCAGTTTATGGACAGGGGATTCCAAAAACATTCAGTACTTC	CASSLWTGDSKNIQYF
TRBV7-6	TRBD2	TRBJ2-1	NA	TGTGCCAGCAGCGGGGAGGGCAGCTCCTACAATGAGCAGTTCTTC	CASSGEGSSYNEQFF
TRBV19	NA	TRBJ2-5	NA	TGTGCCAGTAGTGGGCAGGGGAGAGAGACCCAGTACTTC	CASSGQGRETQYF
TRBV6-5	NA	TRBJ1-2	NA	TGTGCCTGCAGTTACTCGGGGGGTGGCTATGGCTACACCTTC	CACSYSGGGYGYTF
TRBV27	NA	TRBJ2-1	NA	TGTGCCAGCAGCCGTAGCGTAGGGTCCTACAATGAGCAGTTCTTC	CASSRSVGSYNEQFF
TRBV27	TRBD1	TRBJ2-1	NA	TGTGCCAGCAGTTTCGGGACAGGGGCTGAGCAGTTCTTC	CASSFGTGAEQFF
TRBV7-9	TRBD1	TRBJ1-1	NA	TGTGCCAGCAGCTTATTCGAGGGGGCGAACACTGAAGCTTTCTTT	CASSLFEGANTEAFF
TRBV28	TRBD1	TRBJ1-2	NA	TGTGCCAGCAGCCCCACCGGTAGGGGGCCATCCTATGGCTACACCTTC	CASSPTGRGPSYGYTF
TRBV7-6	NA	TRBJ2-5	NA	TGTGCCAGCAGCCTCACTAAAGAGACCCAGTACTTC	CASSLTKETQYF
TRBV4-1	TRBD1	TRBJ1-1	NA	TGCGCCAGCAGCCCCCGGCTAGGGGGCGCGGGGAACACTGAAGCTTTCTTT	CASSPRLGGAGNTEAFF
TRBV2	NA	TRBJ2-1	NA	TGTGCCAGCAGCTCACAGAGATTGAGCTCCTACAATGAGCAGTTCTTC	CASSSQRLSSYNEQFF
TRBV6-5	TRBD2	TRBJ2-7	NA	TGTGCCAGCAGCTCCCCAGGACTAGCGGATTACGAGCAGTACTTC	CASSSPGLADYEQYF
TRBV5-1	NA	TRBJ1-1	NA	TGCGCCAGCAGCTCTGGACAGTTTCCCGCCCGCCAGAACACTGAAGCTTTCTTT	CASSSGQFPARQNTEAFF
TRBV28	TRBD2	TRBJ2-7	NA	TGTGCCAGCAGTTTACCCATATCTTGGACTAGCGGGAACTTCGAGCAGTACTTC	CASSLPISWTSGNFEQYF
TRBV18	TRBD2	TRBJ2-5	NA	TGTGCCAGCTCACCACCCGCTGCGGGAGTGGGAGAGACCCAGTACTTC	CASSPPAAGVGETQYF
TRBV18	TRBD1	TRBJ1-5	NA	TGTGCCAGCTCACAATACGGGACAGTCCCTAATCAGCCCCAGCATTTT	CASSQYGTVPNQPQHF
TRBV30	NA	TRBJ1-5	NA	TGTGCCTGGAGTGTACGGGGGGGGCAGCCCCAGCATTTT	CAWSVRGGQPQHF
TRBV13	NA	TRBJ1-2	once	TGTGCCAGCAGCTTACAGAATTCTCGCTACACCTTC	CASSLQNSRYTF
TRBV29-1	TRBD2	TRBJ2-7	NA	TGCAGCGTTGCGTGGACTAGCTCCGAGCAGTACTTC	CSVAWTSSEQYF
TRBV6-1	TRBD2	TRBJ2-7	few	TGTGCCAGCAGTGATGGGACTAGAAGCACCTACGAGCAGTACTTC	CASSDGTRSTYEQYF